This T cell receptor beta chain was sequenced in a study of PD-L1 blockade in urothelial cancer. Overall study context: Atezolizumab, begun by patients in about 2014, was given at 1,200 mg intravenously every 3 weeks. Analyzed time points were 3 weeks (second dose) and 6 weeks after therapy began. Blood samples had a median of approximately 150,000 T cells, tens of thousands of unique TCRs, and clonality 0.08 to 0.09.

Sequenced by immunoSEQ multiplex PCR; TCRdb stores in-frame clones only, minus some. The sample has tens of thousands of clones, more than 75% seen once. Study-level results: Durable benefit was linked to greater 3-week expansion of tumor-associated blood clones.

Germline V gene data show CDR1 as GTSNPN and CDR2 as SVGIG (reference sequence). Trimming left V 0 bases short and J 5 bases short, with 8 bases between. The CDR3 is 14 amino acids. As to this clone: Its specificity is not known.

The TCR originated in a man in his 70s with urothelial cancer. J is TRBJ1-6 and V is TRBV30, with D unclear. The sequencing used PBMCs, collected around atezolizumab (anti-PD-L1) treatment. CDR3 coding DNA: TGTGCCTGGAGTGTGGCAGTCGATAATTCACCCCTCCACTTT. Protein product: CAWSVAVDNSPLHF.